Each of the 17 T cell receptor beta chains below was sequenced from the same sample in a study of CD8 T cells in ankylosing spondylitis. In TCRdb, the 5' RACE reads were re-called with MiXCR into one record per CDR3 protein. The repertoire holds roughly 230,000 distinct CDR3 sequences, with about a sixth as singletons. Sequencing input: blood, either unsorted or a sorted T cell fraction (not recorded which). These receptors were obtained from a male donor with ankylosing spondylitis or in good health (not recorded which).

The sample holds a few counts of this clonotype. The chain joins TRBV5-1 to TRBJ2-7, with D hard to call. The CDR3 length is 13 residues. V was trimmed by 2 bases and J by 4 bases, leaving 10 bases between them. In germline, CDR1 is SGHRS, CDR2 YFSETQ. This chain's CDR3 is CASSFDLGYEQYF. CDR3 coding DNA: TGCGCCAGCAGCTTCGACCTGGGTTACGAGCAGTACTTC.

In its sample, this clonotype was seen a few times. DNA of the CDR3: TGTGCCAGCCTGGACTCTCTTACCTACGAGCAGTACTTC. Translating it yields CASLDSLTYEQYF. V gene TRBV12-3 or TRBV12-4 combines with J gene TRBJ2-7; D may be TRBD2 (5 bases). Trimming stripped 8 bases from V and 2 bases from J, with 13 bases between. The CDR3 sequence is 13 residues long.

The chain joins TRBV5-5 to TRBJ1-1; 7 nucleotides match TRBD1. V trimming: 3 bases; J trimming: 0 bases; junction bases outside the gene matches: 8. CDR1 SGHKS and CDR2 YYEKEE come from the germline V gene (reference sequence). This CDR3 comprises 16 residues. The CDR3 sequence: CASSYSYGQVNTEAFF. The CDR3, as DNA: TGTGCCAGCAGCTACTCCTATGGACAGGTGAACACTGAAGCTTTCTTT.

The chain combines TRBV5-1 with TRBJ2-7; unclear D gene. V was shortened by 0 bases and J by 2 bases, with 9 bases between the two germline ends. Per the germline V gene, CDR1 is SGHRS and CDR2 is YFSETQ. The CDR3 extends over 14 amino acids. The CDR3 region is CASSLGPTPYEQYF. The CDR3 DNA reads as TGCGCCAGCAGCTTGGGACCGACACCCTACGAGCAGTACTTC.

V and J are TRBV6-1 and TRBJ2-7; D uncertain. Deletions cut 5 bases from V and 3 bases from J, with 14 bases between. Germline CDR1 MNHNS, CDR2 SASEGT. The CDR3 totals 14 residues. The CDR3 DNA reads TGTGCCAGCAGTCTGATTGGGTCGTTCTACGAGCAGTACTTC. It codes for CASSLIGSFYEQYF.

This clonotype was detected many times. The chain links TRBV4-1 to TRBJ1-2, with 7 nucleotides matching TRBD1. Germline V CDR1 and CDR2: MGHRA, YSYEKL. The CDR3 length is 15 residues. The V gene end was trimmed by 0 bases and the J gene end by 1 base; junction bases not matched to a gene: 2. In nucleotides, the CDR3 is TGCGCCAGCAGCCAAGAGGGACAGATTAACTATGGCTACACCTTC. It is translated as CASSQEGQINYGYTF.

The chain carries TRBV7-9 and TRBJ2-7; D remains unclear. CDR3 length: 14 amino acids. Looked up from germline, CDR1 is SEHNR and CDR2 is FQNEAQ (reference sequence). Trimming took off 3 bases at V and 1 base at J, with 10 bases between the two ends. For the CDR3, the DNA is TGTGCCAGCAGCTTCGCTTTGGTTTCCTACGAGCAGTACTTC. It is translated as CASSFALVSYEQYF.

This clonotype was seen only a few times. The rearrangement joins TRBV29-1 to TRBJ2-7; 7 nucleotides align to TRBD1. J lost 7 bases, V lost 6 bases, and 9 bases had no gene match. CDR3 length: 12 amino acids. CDR1 is SQVTM, CDR2 ANQGSEA, per germline. CDR3 sequence: CSVEYRGSEQYF. In DNA form, the CDR3 reads TGCAGCGTAGAATACAGGGGTTCTGAGCAGTACTTC.

The rearrangement uses TRBV10-3 and TRBJ2-3; 11 bases map to TRBD2. V shed 3 bases, J shed 4 bases, and the junction held 12 bases outside the gene matches. Germline V CDR1 and CDR2: ENHRY, SYGVKD. The CDR3 consists of 18 residues. CDR3 nucleotide sequence: TGTGCCATCAGTGACGGCCTAGCGGGAGGCCTGGGGGCAGATACGCAGTATTTT. Translated: CAISDGLAGGLGADTQYF.

This clonotype has more than one count but fewer than ten. V gene TRBV6-5 combines with J gene TRBJ2-1, with no clear D. V dropped 6 bases and J dropped 10 bases, with 13 bases sitting between them. Germline V gene lookup returns CDR1 MNHEY and CDR2 SVGAGI. The CDR3 is made up of 12 amino acids. This CDR3 is CASSIPAGEQFF. CDR3 coding DNA: TGTGCCAGCAGCATACCAGCTGGGGAGCAGTTCTTC.

Regarding this clonotype: A junction boundary mismatches the germline segment, possibly from a read error. The J gene is TRBJ2-1, the V gene TRBV3-1; possible D gene TRBD2, 6 bases. This CDR3 is 17 amino acids long. CDR1 LGHDT and CDR2 YNNKEL come from the germline V gene (reference sequence). The CDR3 region is CASCQLFGTVAPNEQFF. As DNA, the CDR3 is TGTGCCAGCTGCCAATTGTTCGGGACTGTTGCACCCAATGAGCAGTTCTTC.

V is TRBV29-1 and J is TRBJ2-1; D remains unclear. This CDR3 is 12 amino acids long. V was trimmed by 1 base and J by 8 bases, leaving 9 bases between them. Germline CDR1 and CDR2: SQVTM and ANQGSEA. CDR3 DNA sequence: TGCAGCGTTGAAGGGATGGGCTATGAGCAGTTCTTC. Translated, it gives CSVEGMGYEQFF.

This clonotype came up many times. The J gene is TRBJ2-7, the V gene TRBV9; D perhaps matches TRBD1 (6 bases). Germline V gives CDR1 SGDLS, CDR2 YYNGEE. Trimming took off 3 bases at V and 6 bases at J, with 7 bases between the two ends. The CDR3 is 11 amino acids. In nucleotides, the CDR3 is TGTGCCAGCAGCGCAGGGGTCGAGCAGTACTTC. Protein sequence: CASSAGVEQYF. The whole variable domain, filled in from reference TRBV9 and TRBJ2-7, reads DSGVTQTPKHLITATGQRVTLRCSPRSGDLSVYWYQQSLDQGLQFLIQYYNGEERAKGNILERFSAQQFPDLHSELNLSSLELGDSALYFCASSAGVEQYFGPGTRLTVT.

This clonotype was found many times. V and J are TRBV7-2 and TRBJ1-1; D might be TRBD1 (5 bases). Looked up from germline, CDR1 is SGHTA and CDR2 is FQGNSA. The CDR3 length is 14 residues. V gave up 4 bases and J gave up 0 bases, with 9 bases separating them. CDR3 region: CASSWGGVNTEAFF. DNA of the CDR3: TGTGCCAGCAGCTGGGGGGGAGTGAACACTGAAGCTTTCTTT.

The gene calls are TRBV9 and TRBJ2-3, with D possibly matching TRBD2 (5 bases). CDR3 size: 15 residues. Trimming stripped 0 bases from V and 0 bases from J, with 8 bases between. Germline V gene lookup returns CDR1 SGDLS and CDR2 YYNGEE. The CDR3 sequence is CASSVGGRSTDTQYF. The CDR3 bases are TGTGCCAGCAGCGTAGGCGGGCGGAGCACAGATACGCAGTATTTT. The whole variable domain, filled in from reference TRBV9 and TRBJ2-3, reads DSGVTQTPKHLITATGQRVTLRCSPRSGDLSVYWYQQSLDQGLQFLIQYYNGEERAKGNILERFSAQQFPDLHSELNLSSLELGDSALYFCASSVGGRSTDTQYFGPGTRLTVL.

This chain uses TRBV5-6 with TRBJ2-3; D perhaps matches TRBD2 (5 bases). The CDR3 is 17 residues long. The germline V and J ends were trimmed by 3 bases and 6 bases, with 23 bases remaining between them. Germline lookup yields CDR1 SGHDT and CDR2 YYEEEE. CDR3 DNA: TGTGCCAGCAGCTCGATCGGCGGCCGGGAAGGGTGGGATACGCAGTATTTT. Residues: CASSSIGGREGWDTQYF.

This clonotype was seen many times. The CDR3 is CASSFGAEAFF. CDR3 coding DNA: TGTGCCAGCAGTTTTGGGGCGGAAGCTTTCTTT. The gene calls are TRBV12-3 or TRBV12-4 and TRBJ1-1, with D tentatively TRBD1 (5 bases). The CDR3 has 11 residues. The germline V and J ends were trimmed by 3 bases and 8 bases, with 7 bases remaining between them.